Below, 14 T cell receptor beta chains from the same sample are listed, as sequenced in a study of blood T cell repertoires in COVID-19. Assay used: immunoSEQ multiplex PCR; TCRdb lists only in-frame clones, some missing. The repertoire holds about 16,000 clones, with approximately 88% as singletons. The sample was peripheral blood. The receptors come from a man in his sixties with acute or convalescent COVID-19.

The V gene is TRBV5-1, the J gene TRBJ2-2; no definite D call. Deletions cut 0 bases from V and 4 bases from J, with 7 bases between. The CDR3 runs to 14 residues. The germline V gene encodes CDR1 SGHRS and CDR2 YFSETQ. The chain's CDR3 is CASSLAGVTGELFF. Written as DNA, the CDR3 is TGCGCCAGCAGCTTGGCTGGAGTCACCGGGGAGCTGTTTTTT.

The chain employs TRBV6-5 and TRBJ2-5, with D maybe TRBD1 (6 bases). V lost 7 bases and J 2 bases, leaving 17 bases between the germline ends. CDR3 size: 15 residues. Germline CDR1 is MNHEY and CDR2 is SVGAGI. The CDR3 sequence: CASTIGQTTQETQYF. CDR3 sequence (DNA): TGTGCCAGCACCATCGGACAGACAACTCAAGAGACCCAGTACTTC.

The chain combines TRBV27 with TRBJ2-7, with D unresolved. There are 11 residues in the CDR3. Between the trimmed V and J ends, which lost 5 bases and 7 bases, there was a span of 9 bases. The V gene's germline CDR1 is MNHEY and CDR2 SMNVEV (reference sequence). The CDR3 here is CASSRESEQYF. In nucleotides, the CDR3 is TGTGCCAGCAGTCGAGAGAGTGAGCAGTACTTC.

The V and J genes are TRBV5-1 and TRBJ1-4, with TRBD1 identical over 8 bases. Germline values: CDR1 SGHRS, CDR2 YFSETQ. This CDR3 region has 16 residues. V lost 1 base to trimming and J lost 8 bases; unmatched junction nucleotides: 10. DNA of the CDR3: TGCGCCAGCAGCTTGCCTCATCGACAGGGGCGCGAAAAACTGTTTTTT. Translated: CASSLPHRQGREKLFF. Combining the CDR3 with reference TRBV5-1 and TRBJ1-4 gives the whole variable domain KAGVTQTPRYLIKTRGQQVTLSCSPISGHRSVSWYQQTPGQGLQFLFEYFSETQRNKGNFPGRFSGRQFSNSRSEMNVSTLELGDSALYLCASSLPHRQGREKLFFGSGTQLSVL.

The chain joins TRBV6-5 to TRBJ2-5, with 7 nucleotides matching TRBD1. Losses at the gene ends were 6 bases for V and 7 bases for J; bases not matched to a gene: 11. There are 14 residues in the CDR3. Germline assignment: CDR1 MNHEY and CDR2 SVGAGI. The CDR3 coding sequence is TGTGCCAGCAGACCCGAGGGGGCCGTAGGGACCCAGTACTTC. Its protein product is CASRPEGAVGTQYF.

This clone was seen a single time. This chain uses TRBV5-1 with TRBJ1-1, with D perhaps TRBD1 (5 bases). V lost 4 bases to trimming and J lost 1 base, with 11 bases between them. Germline-derived CDR1 and CDR2 are SGHRS and YFSETQ. This CDR3 is built from 14 residues. The CDR3: CASSLGQPNTEAFF. In nucleotides, the CDR3 is TGCGCCAGCAGCCTCGGACAACCGAACACTGAAGCTTTCTTT.

The chain joins TRBV18 to TRBJ1-5; a possible D gene is TRBD1 (6 bases). Germline CDR1 is KGHSH and CDR2 is LQKENI. The CDR3 consists of 16 residues. Trimming took off 6 bases at V and 3 bases at J, with 18 bases between the two ends. CDR3 sequence reads: CASSLGQPTLNQPQHF. The CDR3 nucleotides are TGTGCCAGCTCGCTCGGACAGCCAACTCTCAATCAGCCCCAGCATTTT. The full variable domain, rest sourced from reference TRBV18 and TRBJ1-5, is NAGVMQNPRHLVRRRGQEARLRCSPMKGHSHVYWYRQLPEEGLKFMVYLQKENIIDESGMPKERFSAEFPKEGPSILRIQQVVRGDSAAYFCASSLGQPTLNQPQHFGDGTRLSIL.

The V and J genes are TRBV6-5 and TRBJ1-2; unclear D gene. With 4 bases removed from V and 1 base from J, the gap between germline ends came to 16 bases. The CDR3 covers 16 residues. CDR1 and CDR2 from the germline V gene are MNHEY and SVGAGI. For the CDR3, the DNA is TGTGCCAGCAGTTCCCCCTTTGGAGAAAGTAACTATGGCTACACCTTC. This encodes CASSSPFGESNYGYTF.

The chain has TRBV11-2 and TRBJ2-3, with TRBD2 matching 9 bases. After removal of 5 bases from V and 1 base from J, the junction contained 10 bases not matched to a gene. The CDR3 contains 17 residues. The V gene's germline CDR1 is SGHAT and CDR2 FQNNGV. The CDR3 DNA reads TGTGCCAGCAGCCCCGCGAGCGGGGGGAGAGGCACAGATACGCAGTATTTT. This sequence encodes CASSPASGGRGTDTQYF.

The V gene is TRBV9, the J gene TRBJ2-3; tentative D call: TRBD2 (5 bases). Trimming took off 4 bases at V and 4 bases at J, with 13 bases between the two ends. Per germline, CDR1 SGDLS and CDR2 YYNGEE. This CDR3 has 14 amino acids. Written as DNA, the CDR3 is TGTGCCAGCAGCCCTGCCGGGGTTGCAGATACGCAGTATTTT. It encodes CASSPAGVADTQYF. Full variable domain (outside the CDR3, taken from reference TRBV9 and TRBJ2-3): DSGVTQTPKHLITATGQRVTLRCSPRSGDLSVYWYQQSLDQGLQFLIQYYNGEERAKGNILERFSAQQFPDLHSELNLSSLELGDSALYFCASSPAGVADTQYFGPGTRLTVL.

This rearrangement joins TRBV5-6 to TRBJ1-1; a possible D gene is TRBD1 (5 bases). The germline V gene encodes CDR1 SGHDT and CDR2 YYEEEE. The CDR3 has 15 amino acids. V shed 0 bases and J shed 0 bases, with 9 bases lying between them. This chain's CDR3 is CASSLGAGLNTEAFF. As DNA, the CDR3 is TGTGCCAGCAGCTTGGGCGCAGGGCTGAACACTGAAGCTTTCTTT. Combining the CDR3 with reference TRBV5-6 and TRBJ1-1 gives the whole variable domain DAGVTQSPTHLIKTRGQQVTLRCSPKSGHDTVSWYQQALGQGPQFIFQYYEEEERQRGNFPDRFSGHQFPNYSSELNVNALLLGDSALYLCASSLGAGLNTEAFFGQGTRLTVV.

The chain joins TRBV19 to TRBJ2-7; 7 bases fit TRBD2. Germline CDR1 LNHDA, CDR2 SQIVND (reference sequence). Trimming at V came to 7 bases and at J to 7 bases, leaving 10 bases not matched to a gene. The CDR3 loop spans 13 amino acids. The CDR3 region has the DNA TGTGCCAGTAATTTGGCGGGAGTTGGTGAGCAGTACTTC. As protein: CASNLAGVGEQYF.

This clone counts as medium-sized. The chain recombines TRBV27 with TRBJ2-4; TRBD1 matches at 7 bases. Trimming at V came to 7 bases and at J to 0 bases, leaving 15 bases not matched to a gene. The length of the CDR3 is 18 residues. CDR1 and CDR2 from the germline V gene are MNHEY and SMNVEV (reference sequence). The CDR3 reads CASTSLTGPPIAKNIQYF. CDR3 nucleotide sequence: TGTGCCAGCACCTCCCTGACAGGGCCTCCTATAGCCAAAAACATTCAGTACTTC.

The chain links TRBV6-2 or TRBV6-3 to TRBJ2-7; D is perhaps TRBD2 (6 bases). Between the trimmed V and J ends, which lost 5 bases and 0 bases, there was a span of 11 bases. Germline V gene sequence: CDR1 MNHEY, CDR2 SVGEGT. This CDR3 is 14 amino acids long. This CDR3 is CASSRPGDSYEQYF. CDR3 DNA sequence: TGTGCCAGCAGTCGACCGGGGGACTCCTACGAGCAGTACTTC.